One and the same sample provided the 10 T cell receptor beta chains below, sequenced in a study of control samples from healthy donors and cancer patients. Profiled with immunoSEQ multiplex PCR; TCRdb holds only in-frame clones, not every one. The table has about 160,000 clones, just under 95% seen once. Sequencing was carried out using blood. These receptors originate from a woman aged 40-49 years in good health.

The sample holds a few counts of this clone. The chain joins TRBV7-2 to TRBJ2-4; 9 bases align to TRBD1. The J segment lost 7 bases and the V segment lost 3 bases, leaving 1 base of the junction unmatched. The CDR3 sequence is 13 residues long. The germline V gene encodes CDR1 SGHTA and CDR2 FQGNSA. This chain's CDR3 is CASSFDRGNIQYF. In DNA, the CDR3 is TGTGCCAGCAGCTTTGACAGGGGGAACATTCAGTACTTC.

This clone was seen just once. The CDR3 loop reads CASSYGAGGSYNEQFF. The CDR3 region has the DNA TGTGCCAGCAGTTACGGGGCGGGGGGTTCCTACAATGAGCAGTTCTTC. The chain carries TRBV6-2 or TRBV6-3 and TRBJ2-1; TRBD2 agrees at 8 bases. This CDR3 spans 16 amino acids. Trimming at V came to 2 bases and at J to 1 base, leaving 4 bases not matched to a gene. Germline V lookup: CDR1 MNHEY, CDR2 SVGEGT.

The chain recombines TRBV5-8 with TRBJ2-5; weak D call: TRBD1 (5 bases). V was trimmed by 5 bases and J by 5 bases, leaving 13 bases between them. CDR1 SGHTS and CDR2 YDEGEE come from the germline V gene. The CDR3 sequence is 13 residues long. CDR3 residues: CASSSRVGETQYF. CDR3 nucleotide sequence: TGTGCCAGCAGTTCCAGGGTCGGGGAGACCCAGTACTTC.

The rearrangement uses TRBV6-2 or TRBV6-3 and TRBJ1-1, with 8 bases identical to TRBD1. The CDR3 covers 13 residues. The germline CDR1 and CDR2 sequences are MNHEY and SVGEGT. Trimming cost V 6 bases and J 4 bases; bases outside gene matches: 4. The DNA for the CDR3 is TGTGCCAGCAGCACAGGGGGGGCCACTGAAGCTTTCTTT. Amino acid sequence: CASSTGGATEAFF.

The chain is built from TRBV10-1 and TRBJ2-2, with D maybe TRBD1 (6 bases). Trimming took off 0 bases at V and 3 bases at J, with 8 bases between the two ends. CDR3 length equals 15 residues. Germline CDR1 reads WNHNN; CDR2 reads SYGVQD (reference sequence). CDR3 residues: CASSESNRDTGELFF. The CDR3 DNA reads as TGCGCCAGCAGTGAGTCGAACAGGGACACCGGGGAGCTGTTTTTT.

V is TRBV5-6 and J is TRBJ2-3; a weak D match, TRBD2 (5 bases). Germline V gene data show CDR1 as SGHDT and CDR2 as YYEEEE. The CDR3 loop spans 13 amino acids. Deletions cut 0 bases from V and 3 bases from J, with 5 bases between. CDR3 protein: CASSLGGTDTQYF. Here the CDR3 DNA reads TGTGCCAGCAGCTTGGGAGGGACAGATACGCAGTATTTT.

V is TRBV11-2 and J is TRBJ2-7; D not certain. The CDR3 contains 16 residues. Germline V gives CDR1 SGHAT, CDR2 FQNNGV. V was shortened by 1 base and J by 9 bases, with 22 bases between the two germline ends. The CDR3 nucleotides are TGTGCCAGCAGCTTAGCGGCTGCAGGCGCTCTACGAGGGCAGTACTTC. Translation: CASSLAAAGALRGQYF.

This clone was observed once. The chain has TRBV7-8 and TRBJ1-5; no firm D call. Per germline, CDR1 SGHVS and CDR2 FQNEAQ. This CDR3 has 16 amino acids. V lost 5 bases to trimming and J lost 0 bases, with 14 bases between them. The CDR3 DNA reads TGTGCCAGCAGCCTGCTTGTATCAGGTAGCAATCAGCCCCAGCATTTT. Its translation: CASSLLVSGSNQPQHF.

The chain recombines TRBV7-9 with TRBJ1-6; D not certain. Trimming took off 7 bases at V and 7 bases at J, with 17 bases between the two ends. Germline CDR1 and CDR2: SEHNR and FQNEAQ (reference sequence). The CDR3 covers 15 residues. CDR3 in amino acids: CASTSDRDWNSPLHF. For the CDR3, the DNA is TGTGCCAGCACCTCGGACCGCGATTGGAATTCACCCCTCCACTTT.

V usage is TRBV5-4 and J usage is TRBJ1-4; D possibly corresponds to TRBD1 (5 bases). V was clipped by 3 bases and J by 4 bases, with 16 bases between them. The CDR3 has 16 amino acids. CDR1 is SGHNT and CDR2 is YYREEE in the germline V gene (reference sequence). The CDR3 DNA is TGTGCCAGCAGCTCGATATCAGGGAGGGTTAATGAAAAACTGTTTTTT. Its protein product is CASSSISGRVNEKLFF.